These 5 T cell receptor beta chains came from one sample sequenced in a study of read filtering for tumor transcriptome and immune sequencing. The library was built from around 0.4 ug RNA with molecular barcoded adaptors for alpha/delta and beta/gamma chains. MiXCR, applied by TCRdb to the reads, yields one record per CDR3 protein. The sample lists around 48,000 distinct CDR3 sequences; roughly 20% were seen once. The sequenced material came from a population of CD138-negative cells sorted from bone marrow. The receptors stem from a donor at least 40 years old with multiple myeloma.

About this clonotype: The junction shows a germline mismatch at one end, possibly a read error. The rearrangement links TRBV12-5 to TRBJ1-1; D remains ambiguous. The germline CDR1 and CDR2 sequences are LGHNT and FRNRAP. The length of the CDR3 is 12 residues. The CDR3 spells CASGFMNTEAFF. Written as DNA, the CDR3 is TGTGCTAGTGGTTTTATGAATACTGAAGCTTTCTTT.

As regards this clonotype: A much larger clone is a single base away; this may be a read error. The chain is built from TRBV20-1 and TRBJ2-1; 9 positions agree with TRBD2. This CDR3 has 13 amino acids. Germline V gene lookup returns CDR1 DFQATT and CDR2 SNEGSKA (reference sequence). Here the CDR3 DNA reads TGCAGTGCTATAGCGGGAGTCTACAATGGGCAGTTCTTC. Translated: CSAIAGVYNGQFF.

Many counts were recorded for this clonotype. The chain combines TRBV15 with TRBJ2-1; D ambiguous. The CDR3 sequence is 13 residues long. Germline lookup yields CDR1 LNHNV and CDR2 YYDKDF (reference sequence). V was clipped by 0 bases and J by 15 bases, with 15 bases between them. As DNA, the CDR3 is TGTGCCACCAGCAGAGATGATTCCCCCTACCGGTTCTTC. This codes for CATSRDDSPYRFF.

This clonotype has just a few counts. The chain uses TRBV3-2 and TRBJ2-2; the listed D gene, TRBD2, was not tested against the DNA. TRBV3-2 has pseudogene status. This CDR3 is 17 amino acids long. The CDR3 loop is CASSLRARIPNTGELFF. The CDR3 coding sequence is TGTGCCAGCAGCCTTCGGGCCCGGATTCCAAACACCGGGGAGCTGTTTTTT.

This clonotype was observed many times. This chain joins TRBV28 and TRBJ1-5, with D possibly matching TRBD1 (6 bases). From germline, CDR1 is MDHEN and CDR2 SYDVKM. The CDR3 extends over 15 amino acids. Trimming took off 2 bases at V and 6 bases at J, with 14 bases between the two ends. The DNA for the CDR3 is TGTGCCAGCAGTTTAGAATTCGGAGGGGGTCAGCCCCAGCATTTT. Its protein product is CASSLEFGGGQPQHF. Looking up the rest from reference TRBV28 and TRBJ1-5 gives the full variable domain: DVKVTQSSRYLVKRTGEKVFLECVQDMDHENMFWYRQDPGLGLRLIYFSYDVKMKEKGDIPEGYSVSREKKERFSLILESASTNQTSMYLCASSLEFGGGQPQHFGDGTRLSIL.